Presented here are 16 T cell receptor beta chains from one specimen sequenced in a study of CD8+ T cells in alopecia areata. The authors extracted RNA and reverse transcribed it into cDNA as the sequencing template. TCRdb's table, derived via immunoSEQ multiplex PCR, lists solely in-frame clones and lacks some. The top ten clones hold over 9.5% of a sample with 150,000 to 200,000 clones, around three fifths of them seen once. As for treatment: oral pan-JAK inhibitor, 5-10 mg twice daily. The sequencing used CD8+ T cells sorted from blood, collected at week 24, from a patient treated with tofacitinib. Source of these receptors: a human donor with alopecia areata.

This clone was counted only a few times. V gene TRBV29-1 combines with J gene TRBJ2-2; D call uncertain. The CDR3 is 14 amino acids. Germline V gene data show CDR1 as SQVTM and CDR2 as ANQGSEA. V dropped 3 bases and J dropped 8 bases, with 16 bases sitting between them. CDR3 residues: CSVDFRDSPGELFF. The CDR3 DNA sequence: TGCAGCGTTGATTTTAGAGATTCCCCGGGGGAGCTGTTTTTT.

This clone was counted once. The chain has TRBV19 and TRBJ2-1; 7 bases fit TRBD2. CDR1 LNHDA and CDR2 SQIVND come from the germline V gene (reference sequence). This CDR3 spans 12 amino acids. Losses at the gene ends were 8 bases for V and 8 bases for J; bases not matched to a gene: 6. The CDR3 spells CASAWAGDEQFF. DNA for the CDR3: TGTGCCAGTGCCTGGGCGGGGGATGAGCAGTTCTTC.

The chain employs TRBV7-9 and TRBJ1-2; no clear D gene. In germline, CDR1 is SEHNR, CDR2 FQNEAQ (reference sequence). This CDR3 has 13 residues. Trimming took 5 bases from V and 4 from J, leaving 11 bases between them. The DNA for the CDR3 is TGTGCCAGCAGCGGGTACGAGGGCTATGGCTACACCTTC. Its protein product is CASSGYEGYGYTF.

The chain joins TRBV6-1 to TRBJ1-5; D is uncertain. The CDR3 covers 15 residues. The V end was cut by 10 bases, the J end by 0 bases, with 16 bases between. CDR1 is MNHNS, CDR2 SASEGT, per germline. CDR3 amino acids: CATLGRHLSNQPQHF. The DNA of the CDR3 is TGTGCCACGTTGGGGAGACATCTTAGCAATCAGCCCCAGCATTTT.

The chain recombines TRBV13 with TRBJ2-2; D perhaps matches TRBD1 (6 bases). Trimming cost V 5 bases and J 2 bases, with 9 bases left between them. The germline V gene encodes CDR1 PRHDT and CDR2 FYEKMQ (reference sequence). The CDR3 is 14 residues long. In DNA form, the CDR3 reads TGTGCCAGCAGCCCAGGGGCCAACACCGGGGAGCTGTTTTTT. Its protein product is CASSPGANTGELFF.

V gene TRBV13 combines with J gene TRBJ2-1, with D possibly matching TRBD2 (6 bases). V lost 6 bases and J lost 7, with 10 bases in between. The CDR3 extends over 12 amino acids. Germline loops: CDR1 PRHDT, CDR2 FYEKMQ (reference sequence). The CDR3 loop reads CASSLARNEQFF. CDR3 coding DNA: TGTGCCAGCAGTCTAGCGAGGAATGAGCAGTTCTTC.

V usage is TRBV27 and J usage is TRBJ2-1; 8 bases are shared with TRBD1. Per germline, CDR1 MNHEY and CDR2 SMNVEV (reference sequence). V lost 5 bases to trimming and J lost 5 bases; unmatched junction nucleotides: 8. This CDR3 is 15 amino acids long. The DNA for the CDR3 is TGTGCCAGCAGTCCCGGGCAGGGGGCGAACAATGAGCAGTTCTTC. Protein: CASSPGQGANNEQFF.

CDR3 DNA: TGTGCCAGCAGCGATGAGGGGGACGGACTGTTTTTT. Encoded protein: CASSDEGDGLFF. The J gene is TRBJ1-4, the V gene TRBV7-9; D perhaps matches TRBD1 (6 bases). Trimming removed 5 bases from V and 13 bases from J, with 14 bases in between. CDR3 length equals 12 residues. The germline V gene encodes CDR1 SEHNR and CDR2 FQNEAQ (reference sequence).

This clone was counted only a few times. The chain couples TRBV15 to TRBJ2-4, with D unclear. CDR1 is LNHNV, CDR2 YYDKDF, per germline (reference sequence). The CDR3 has 16 residues. Trimming shortened V by 0 bases and J by 0 bases, and 9 bases separated the two germline ends. CDR3 in amino acids: CATSRDRLEAKNIQYF. CDR3 coding DNA: TGTGCCACCAGCAGAGACCGTCTAGAAGCCAAAAACATTCAGTACTTC.

The V and J genes are TRBV19 and TRBJ2-2, with 7 bases identical to TRBD2. The CDR3 runs 14 residues. CDR1 LNHDA and CDR2 SQIVND come from the germline V gene (reference sequence). Unmatched junction bases numbered 4, after V lost 5 bases and J lost 4 bases. Here the CDR3 reads CASSGEGFTGELFF. The CDR3 region has the DNA TGTGCCAGTAGTGGGGAGGGGTTCACCGGGGAGCTGTTTTTT.

J is TRBJ1-1 and V is TRBV4-2, with a possible D match to TRBD1 (5 bases). The CDR3 totals 14 residues. Trimming took off 4 bases at V and 0 bases at J, with 9 bases between the two ends. Germline CDR1 LGHNA, CDR2 YNFKEQ. CDR3: CASSPGTLNTEAFF. As DNA, the CDR3 is TGTGCCAGCAGCCCCGGGACCTTGAACACTGAAGCTTTCTTT.

V gene TRBV9 combines with J gene TRBJ2-2; 8 nucleotides align to TRBD1. The length of the CDR3 is 14 residues. CDR1 is SGDLS and CDR2 is YYNGEE in the germline V gene. Trimming at V came to 6 bases and at J to 4 bases, leaving 5 bases not matched to a gene. The CDR3 bases are TGTGCCAGCACGGACAGGGCTTCCACCGGGGAGCTGTTTTTT. This codes for CASTDRASTGELFF.

The chain links TRBV2 to TRBJ1-6, with a possible D match to TRBD1 (5 bases). The CDR3 has 14 amino acids. Germline V CDR1 and CDR2: SNHLY, FYNNEI. V was trimmed by 2 bases and J by 7 bases, leaving 9 bases between them. CDR3 nucleotides: TGTGCCAGCAGTGAATGGGGGGAAAATTCACCCCTCCACTTT. It is translated as CASSEWGENSPLHF.

The gene calls are TRBV7-2 and TRBJ1-2; no reliable D call. With 3 bases removed from V and 6 bases from J, the gap between germline ends came to 14 bases. The CDR3 spans 14 residues. CDR1 is SGHTA, CDR2 FQGNSA, per germline. The CDR3 sequence: CASSFPSRMNGYTF. CDR3 bases: TGTGCCAGCAGCTTTCCTTCGAGGATGAATGGCTACACCTTC.

The rearrangement links TRBV7-8 to TRBJ2-5; no definite D call. The ends were cut back, 1 base at V and 2 bases at J, with 14 bases in the middle. The germline CDR1 and CDR2 sequences are SGHVS and FQNEAQ. CDR3 length: 16 residues. Here the CDR3 reads CASSLGKALAQETQYF. CDR3 DNA: TGTGCCAGCAGCTTAGGGAAAGCGCTCGCTCAAGAGACCCAGTACTTC.

This clone is a singleton in its sample. This chain uses TRBV7-9 with TRBJ1-4, with 8 nucleotides matching TRBD1. After removal of 3 bases from V and 7 bases from J, the junction contained 4 bases not matched to a gene. The CDR3 runs to 14 residues. Germline loops: CDR1 SEHNR, CDR2 FQNEAQ (reference sequence). CDR3 region: CASSFLQGGEKLFF. The CDR3 nucleotides are TGTGCCAGCAGCTTCTTACAGGGGGGTGAAAAACTGTTTTTT.